This is a list of T cell receptor beta chains from one sample in a study of identical twins. TCRdb passed the 5' RACE reads through MiXCR, listing each CDR3 protein once. The sample holds more than 1.5 million distinct CDR3 sequences, less than 40% seen once. The material sequenced was cord blood. Receptor source: a newborn girl in good health. Each CDR3 is given with its conserved first and last residue. D genes are given only for firm matches. For some rows the clone size is stated as once, few or many, or as a class when expanded; others skip it.

>once|TRBV7-8|TRBD1|TRBJ1-1|15
TGTGCCAGCGGAGGACAGGCCCTTGGGAACACTGAAGCTTTCTTT
CASGGQALGNTEAFF
>few|TRBV6-4|-|TRBJ1-6|14
TGTGCCAGCAGTGACGGGCGGCTCTATTCACCCCTCCACTTT
CASSDGRLYSPLHF
>-|TRBV20-1|TRBD1|TRBJ1-5|14
TGCAGTGCTAGTTACAGGGGGATCCGTCAGCCCCAGCATTTT
CSASYRGIRQPQHF
>-|TRBV5-1|TRBD1|TRBJ1-1|14
TGCGCCAGCACGGGACAGAGCCTGAACACTGAAGCTTTCTTT
CASTGQSLNTEAFF
>-|TRBV9|-|TRBJ2-1|15
TGTGCCAGCAGCGTAGTGCCTAGCCCATACAATGAGCAGTTCTTC
CASSVVPSPYNEQFF
>many|TRBV7-2|TRBD1|TRBJ1-2|15
TGTGCCAGCAGCTTAGTACAGGGGGGCGTCTATGGCTACACCTTC
CASSLVQGGVYGYTF
>-|TRBV7-6|-|TRBJ2-5|15
TGTGCCAGCAGCTTATCGATGAAAGAAGGAGAGACCCAGTACTTC
CASSLSMKEGETQYF
>-|TRBV2|TRBD2|TRBJ2-1|15
TGTGCCAGCAGCAGGACTAGCGGGAGTAGTGATGAGCAGTTCTTC
CASSRTSGSSDEQFF
>-|TRBV29-1|TRBD1|TRBJ2-7|14
TGCAGAACAAGTCCCGGGGACAGGGTCCACGAGCAGTACTTC
CRTSPGDRVHEQYF
>-|TRBV6-5|-|TRBJ2-7|14
TGTGCCAGCAGCCCGGTCAGCTCCTACAATGAGCAGTACTTC
CASSPVSSYNEQYF
>-|TRBV12-3/TRBV12-4|-|TRBJ1-5|14
TGTGCCAGCAGTTTATTGGGGGCCCAGGGGCCCCAGCATTTT
CASSLLGAQGPQHF
>-|TRBV28|TRBD1|TRBJ1-5|16
TGTGCCAGCAGTTTATGGACAGGGGGCAGCAATCAGCCCCAGCATTTT
CASSLWTGGSNQPQHF
>few|TRBV28|-|TRBJ1-1|15
TGTGCCAGCAGTCCCCCCCAAGGGTCCTTATCTGAAGCTTTCTTT
CASSPPQGSLSEAFF
>-|TRBV9|TRBD2|TRBJ2-7|15
TGTGCCAGCAGCGTAGGCGGGACTAACTCCTACGAGCAGTACTTC
CASSVGGTNSYEQYF
>few|TRBV14|TRBD1|TRBJ1-2|13
TGTGCCAGCAGCCGTTTCCCAGGGGGTGGCTACACCTTC
CASSRFPGGGYTF
>-|TRBV27|TRBD1|TRBJ1-6|14
TGTGCCAGCAGTTACAGGGGGCTGGGTTCACCCCTCCACTTT
CASSYRGLGSPLHF
>-|TRBV12-3/TRBV12-4|TRBD1|TRBJ2-2|14
TGTGCCAGCAGTTACCGGGACAGTACCGGGGAGCTGTTTTTT
CASSYRDSTGELFF
>-|TRBV27|TRBD2|TRBJ2-3|16
TGTGCCAGCAGTTTAAGGGGCGGGAGAGTCACAGATACGCAGTATTTT
CASSLRGGRVTDTQYF
>-|TRBV10-1|-|TRBJ2-1|15
TGCGCCAGCAGTGGGCTAGCGAGAGTTTACAATGAGCAGTTCTTC
CASSGLARVYNEQFF
>-|TRBV6-5|-|TRBJ2-5|13
TGTGCCAGCAGATCGGCAGGGGGGGAGACCCAGTACTTC
CASRSAGGETQYF
>-|TRBV20-1|-|TRBJ1-4|16
TGCAGTGCTAGAGAACATAACAGCGCAACTAATGAAAAACTGTTTTTT
CSAREHNSATNEKLFF
>-|TRBV7-9|-|TRBJ2-1|12
TGTGCCAGCAGCTCATTAATGGGTGAGCAGTTCTTC
CASSSLMGEQFF
>-|TRBV10-3|-|TRBJ1-5|13
TGTGCCATCAGTGAGTTCCTTGGGCAGCCCCAGCATTTT
CAISEFLGQPQHF
>-|TRBV7-4|-|TRBJ2-3|15
TGTGCCAGCAGCCTACCCGGGACTCCTTATTCCACGCAGTATTTT
CASSLPGTPYSTQYF
>few|TRBV4-2|TRBD2|TRBJ2-7|16
TGTGCCAGCAGCCAGAACTCCGGGACTAGCTCCTACGAGCAGTACTTC
CASSQNSGTSSYEQYF
>-|TRBV10-3|-|TRBJ2-1|13
TGTGCCATCAGTGGGGCTATTTACAATGAGCAGTTCTTC
CAISGAIYNEQFF
>-|TRBV12-3/TRBV12-4|TRBD2|TRBJ2-7|15
TGTGCCAGCAGTGTGGAGCGGGGGGCCCACTACGAGCAGTACTTC
CASSVERGAHYEQYF
>-|TRBV2|TRBD2|TRBJ2-5|15
TGTGCCAGCAGTGGGACGGGAGGGAATTACAATGAGCAGTACTTC
CASSGTGGNYNEQYF
>-|TRBV14|TRBD1|TRBJ2-7|16
TGTGCCAGCAGCCTACAGGGGGCGGTATCCTACAATGAGCAGTACTTC
CASSLQGAVSYNEQYF
>many|TRBV20-1|-|TRBJ1-1|13
TGCAGTGCTAGGGTCAGGGGAAACACTGAAGCTTTCTTT
CSARVRGNTEAFF
>-|TRBV18|-|TRBJ2-5|16
TGTGCCAGCTCACCACCGAGGCGGACTCGCCACGCAACCCAGTACTTC
CASSPPRRTRHATQYF
>once|TRBV9|TRBD1|TRBJ2-3|15
TGTGCCAGCAGCGTAGAAGGACAGGGGGCAGATATGCAGTATTTT
CASSVEGQGADMQYF